This passage covers 10 T cell receptor beta chains from one sample sequenced in a study of cytomegalovirus exposure and HLA in healthy donors. PCR was performed using 60 Vbeta and 13 Jbeta primers. The repertoire was sequenced with immunoSEQ multiplex PCR; TCRdb's copy has only in-frame clones and lacks some. In the table there are roughly 78,000 clones, approximately 70% of which are singletons. The specimen was PBMCs. All receptors derive from a man aged 35-49 years in good health and CMV-seropositive.

The chain's CDR3 is CSVGRGTEAFF. CDR3 in DNA: TGCAGCGTTGGGAGGGGCACTGAAGCTTTCTTT. The V call is TRBV29-1, the J call TRBJ1-1; perhaps TRBD1 as D (5 bases). This CDR3 is built from 11 residues. Germline CDR1 and CDR2: SQVTM and ANQGSEA. The V end was cut by 4 bases, the J end by 4 bases, with 7 bases between.

The chain recombines TRBV6-5 with TRBJ1-1; no firm D call. The germline V gene encodes CDR1 MNHEY and CDR2 SVGAGI. The length of the CDR3 is 13 residues. V lost 5 bases to trimming and J lost 1 base, with 8 bases between them. In DNA, the CDR3 is TGTGCCAGCAGTGCAGGCCCGAACACTGAAGCTTTCTTT. Translated: CASSAGPNTEAFF.

V is TRBV7-6 and J is TRBJ2-3; the match to TRBD2 covers 12 bases. The V and J ends lost 4 bases and 2 bases, in that order; junction bases with no gene match: 7. The CDR3 runs 17 residues. From germline, CDR1 is SGHVS and CDR2 FNYEAQ. In DNA, the CDR3 is TGTGCCAGCAGCTCGTCTAGCGGGGGGGCTTACACAGATACGCAGTATTTT. This translates into CASSSSSGGAYTDTQYF.

V usage is TRBV19 and J usage is TRBJ2-2; TRBD1 agrees at 9 bases. Unmatched junction bases numbered 29, after V lost 8 bases and J lost 7 bases. The CDR3 runs 21 residues. Germline V lookup: CDR1 LNHDA, CDR2 SQIVND (reference sequence). The CDR3 loop is CASYQHPFVPGQGVGVGELFF. The CDR3 DNA reads as TGTGCCAGTTATCAACACCCCTTTGTCCCGGGACAGGGAGTGGGGGTCGGGGAGCTGTTTTTT.

The table lists this clone with a few counts. This chain links TRBV27 with TRBJ1-1; D call uncertain. The germline V gene has CDR1 MNHEY and CDR2 SMNVEV (reference sequence). The CDR3 runs to 13 residues. The V end lost 4 bases, the J end lost 1 base, and 7 bases lay between the germline ends. The DNA for the CDR3 is TGTGCCAGCAGTTGGAGGGAGAACACTGAAGCTTTCTTT. The encoded protein is CASSWRENTEAFF.

This rearrangement joins TRBV7-8 to TRBJ1-5; tentatively, D is TRBD1 (5 bases). Trimming pared 2 bases from V and 6 bases from J, leaving 17 bases between. CDR1 is SGHVS and CDR2 is FQNEAQ in the germline V gene. This CDR3 comprises 16 residues. The DNA for the CDR3 is TGTGCCAGCAGCTTAAGGCAGGGTGCAGGAAGTCAGCCCCAGCATTTT. It yields the protein CASSLRQGAGSQPQHF. The whole variable domain, remainder taken from reference TRBV7-8 and TRBJ1-5, is GAGVSQSPRYKVAKRGQDVALRCDPISGHVSLFWYQQALGQGPEFLTYFQNEAQLDKSGLPSDRFFAERPEGSVSTLKIQRTQQEDSAVYLCASSLRQGAGSQPQHFGDGTRLSIL.

This rearrangement joins TRBV7-6 to TRBJ2-3; 8 nucleotides line up with TRBD2. CDR1 and CDR2 from the germline V gene are SGHVS and FNYEAQ. Unmatched junction bases numbered 8, after V lost 1 base and J lost 5 bases. This CDR3 is 16 amino acids long. The CDR3 nucleotides are TGTGCCAGCAGCTTAGTTGGGCGGGGGGTCGGAGATACGCAGTATTTT. It is translated as CASSLVGRGVGDTQYF. Looking up the rest from reference TRBV7-6 and TRBJ2-3 gives the full variable domain: GAGVSQSPRYKVTKRGQDVALRCDPISGHVSLYWYRQALGQGPEFLTYFNYEAQQDKSGLPNDRFSAERPEGSISTLTIQRTEQRDSAMYRCASSLVGRGVGDTQYFGPGTRLTVL.

This clone was counted only a few times. The chain employs TRBV9 and TRBJ1-3; the D gene is possibly TRBD1 (6 bases). CDR1 is SGDLS and CDR2 is YYNGEE in the germline V gene. The V gene lost 0 bases and the J gene lost 0 bases, with 13 bases spanning the gap. There are 17 residues in the CDR3. The chain's CDR3 is CASSVATGPRSGNTIYF. The CDR3 DNA reads as TGTGCCAGCAGCGTAGCTACAGGGCCCCGCTCTGGAAACACCATATATTTT.

The chain links TRBV7-9 to TRBJ1-1; 8 bases are a match to TRBD1. V trimming: 3 bases; J trimming: 4 bases; junction bases outside the gene matches: 4. The CDR3 runs 14 residues. The germline CDR1 and CDR2 sequences are SEHNR and FQNEAQ (reference sequence). The CDR3 region is CASSFAGGATEAFF. CDR3 nucleotide sequence: TGTGCCAGCAGCTTCGCAGGGGGCGCCACTGAAGCTTTCTTT.

The chain recombines TRBV9 with TRBJ2-3, with D unclear. Trimming cost V 2 bases and J 4 bases, with 17 bases left between them. The CDR3 has 16 amino acids. Germline CDR1 reads SGDLS; CDR2 reads YYNGEE. CDR3 residues: CASSVSSLPSSDTQYF. The CDR3 DNA reads as TGTGCCAGCAGCGTTTCTAGTCTTCCCAGTTCAGATACGCAGTATTTT.